The 27 T cell receptor beta chains below all came from one sample that was sequenced in a study of OX40 agonist ivuxolimab in advanced cancers. Generated by immunoSEQ multiplex PCR, the TCRdb table keeps only in-frame clones and is missing some. The repertoire holds about 45,000 clones, around 83% seen once, with 2.6% in the top ten. Sample: CD4+ or CD8+ T cells sorted from blood, taken in a trial of the OX40 agonist ivuxolimab. These receptors came from an adult with an advanced solid tumor such as melanoma, head and neck, liver or kidney cancer.

The chain is built from TRBV27 and TRBJ1-5; 9 positions match TRBD1. Trimming at V came to 7 bases and at J to 6 bases, leaving 4 bases not matched to a gene. Germline V lookup: CDR1 MNHEY, CDR2 SMNVEV (reference sequence). The CDR3 is 13 amino acids. The CDR3 nucleotides are TGTGCCAGCACTACAGGGGGCGGTCAGCCCCAGCATTTT. Its protein is CASTTGGGQPQHF.

This clone was found a few times. The chain couples TRBV6-6 to TRBJ1-5; D gene ambiguous. Germline assignment: CDR1 MNHNY and CDR2 SVGAGI (reference sequence). CDR3 length: 12 residues. Trimming stripped 2 bases from V and 5 bases from J, with 4 bases between. The CDR3 spells CASSYGDQPQHF. The DNA for the CDR3 is TGTGCCAGCAGTTACGGTGATCAGCCCCAGCATTTT.

The V gene is TRBV7-2, the J gene TRBJ2-7; D is possibly TRBD2 (5 bases). Trimming left V 0 bases short and J 2 bases short, with 17 bases between. CDR3 length: 17 residues. CDR1 is SGHTA, CDR2 FQGNSA, per germline. The CDR3 spells CASSLAPVREYPYEQYF. In DNA, the CDR3 is TGTGCCAGCAGCTTAGCCCCGGTTAGGGAGTACCCCTACGAGCAGTACTTC.

The gene calls are TRBV28 and TRBJ1-5; no reliable D call. The V and J ends lost 0 bases and 6 bases respectively, with 3 bases between them. This CDR3 has 12 residues. Per germline, CDR1 MDHEN and CDR2 SYDVKM. CDR3 DNA sequence: TGTGCCAGCAGTTTATGGCGTCAGCCCCAGCATTTT. Its translation: CASSLWRQPQHF.

This clone was detected once. The chain has TRBV11-2 and TRBJ1-3; TRBD1 agrees at 8 bases. The CDR3 consists of 16 residues. CDR1 is SGHAT and CDR2 is FQNNGV in the germline V gene. V shed 1 base, J shed 0 bases, and the junction held 2 bases outside the gene matches. The CDR3 nucleotides are TGTGCCAGCAGCTTAGGGACAGGGCTCTCTGGAAACACCATATATTTT. Amino acids: CASSLGTGLSGNTIYF.

The gene calls are TRBV7-2 and TRBJ2-1, with a possible D match to TRBD2 (5 bases). V was clipped by 5 bases and J by 2 bases, with 22 bases between them. CDR3 length equals 18 residues. Germline CDR1 SGHTA, CDR2 FQGNSA. DNA of the CDR3: TGTGCCAGCAGCCAAGAGGAGCTTTGGGAGTCTACCTACAATGAGCAGTTCTTC. This gives the protein CASSQEELWESTYNEQFF.

This chain links TRBV9 with TRBJ2-7; no clear D gene. Germline lookup yields CDR1 SGDLS and CDR2 YYNGEE. The CDR3 consists of 13 residues. The V gene lost 0 bases and the J gene lost 4 bases, with 8 bases spanning the gap. CDR3 region: CASSVGIFYEQYF. The CDR3 DNA follows: TGTGCCAGCAGCGTAGGGATTTTTTACGAGCAGTACTTC.

This clone occurred a few times. The J gene is TRBJ1-1, the V gene TRBV4-2; TRBD1 agrees at 11 bases. The J segment lost 5 bases and the V segment lost 4 bases, leaving 6 bases of the junction unmatched. Germline V lookup: CDR1 LGHNA, CDR2 YNFKEQ. CDR3 length equals 15 residues. The CDR3 nucleotides are TGTGCCAGCAGCCCGGACAGGGGGCATGGGACTGAAGCTTTCTTT. Protein: CASSPDRGHGTEAFF.

The V and J genes are TRBV7-9 and TRBJ2-1, with 10 bases fitting TRBD2. The CDR3 runs to 15 residues. The germline V gene encodes CDR1 SEHNR and CDR2 FQNEAQ (reference sequence). The trim removed 5 bases at V and 2 bases at J, leaving 3 bases unmatched. In DNA form, the CDR3 reads TGTGCCAGCAGCCGGACTAGCGGAGCCTACAATGAGCAGTTCTTC. Its translation is CASSRTSGAYNEQFF.

The V and J genes are TRBV7-8 and TRBJ1-1, with D perhaps matching TRBD1 (6 bases). V was cut by 7 bases and J by 2 bases, with 17 bases left in between. The CDR3 has 15 amino acids. CDR1 is SGHVS and CDR2 is FQNEAQ in the germline V gene. CDR3 amino acids: CASIKPGTRNTEAFF. DNA for the CDR3: TGTGCCAGCATCAAACCCGGGACACGAAACACTGAAGCTTTCTTT.

This clone was seen a handful of times. CDR3 loop: CASSQDLAGSYNEQFF. Written as DNA, the CDR3 is TGCGCCAGCAGCCAAGACTTGGCCGGCTCCTACAATGAGCAGTTCTTC. V is TRBV4-3 and J is TRBJ2-1; D uncertain. V dropped 0 bases and J dropped 0 bases, with 9 bases sitting between them. CDR3 length equals 16 residues. Germline CDR1 LGHNA, CDR2 YSLEER.

The chain has TRBV12-5 and TRBJ2-5, with TRBD2 identical over 10 bases. The end of the DNA fits TRBJ2-7 better, so the J call may be wrong. Germline lookup yields CDR1 LGHNT and CDR2 FRNRAP. CDR3 length equals 20 residues. The CDR3 here is CASGYQGLPGLAAYSYEQYF. DNA for the CDR3: TGTGCTAGTGGTTACCAAGGCCTCCCCGGACTAGCGGCTTACTCCTACGAGCAGTACTTC.

This chain connects TRBV19 to TRBJ1-2, with D uncertain. Trimming left V 3 bases short and J 0 bases short, with 8 bases between. Germline V gives CDR1 LNHDA, CDR2 SQIVND (reference sequence). The CDR3 has 14 residues. The CDR3 DNA is TGTGCCAGTAGTATTACGATCTCTAACTATGGCTACACCTTC. As protein: CASSITISNYGYTF.

The CDR3 DNA is TGTGCCAGCAGGGGGATGGGCACCCAGAACACTGAAGCTTTCTTT. It is translated as CASRGMGTQNTEAFF. J is TRBJ1-1 and V is TRBV7-8; D gene ambiguous. CDR3 length equals 15 residues. From germline, CDR1 is SGHVS and CDR2 FQNEAQ. V was trimmed by 6 bases and J by 1 base, leaving 15 bases between them.

The chain has TRBV18 and TRBJ2-7; 9 nucleotides align to TRBD1. The CDR3 consists of 16 residues. V lost 4 bases, J lost 6 bases, and 13 bases stayed unmatched. The V gene's germline CDR1 is KGHSH and CDR2 LQKENI. CDR3 nucleotides: TGTGCCAGCTCACGGGGGCCAGGGACAGGGACTCGCGAGCAGTACTTC. Protein: CASSRGPGTGTREQYF.

The chain links TRBV7-3 to TRBJ1-1; D not certain. The germline CDR1 and CDR2 sequences are SGHTA and FQGTGA. CDR3 length: 12 residues. With 5 bases removed from V and 3 bases from J, the gap between germline ends came to 7 bases. In DNA form, the CDR3 reads TGTGCCAGCAGCCTCCTTGACACTGAAGCTTTCTTT. It translates to CASSLLDTEAFF.

This clone has just one count. The chain employs TRBV7-9 and TRBJ2-3; D remains unclear. Germline V lookup: CDR1 SEHNR, CDR2 FQNEAQ (reference sequence). Trimming shortened V by 2 bases and J by 0 bases, and 9 bases separated the two germline ends. This CDR3 is built from 15 residues. This chain's CDR3 is CASSLTQRSTDTQYF. CDR3 coding DNA: TGTGCCAGCAGCTTAACCCAACGGAGCACAGATACGCAGTATTTT.

This rearrangement joins TRBV4-1 to TRBJ2-2; 13 bases agree with TRBD2. The CDR3 extends over 16 amino acids. Losses at the gene ends were 1 base for V and 6 bases for J; bases not matched to a gene: 2. Germline assignment: CDR1 MGHRA and CDR2 YSYEKL. CDR3 in amino acids: CASSQGLAGGSGELFF. The CDR3 DNA reads TGCGCCAGCAGCCAAGGACTAGCGGGGGGATCCGGGGAGCTGTTTTTT.

CDR3 DNA: TGTGCCAGCGGAAGACCAAAAGGGGTCAATGAGCAGTTCTTC. Residues: CASGRPKGVNEQFF. The gene calls are TRBV21-1 and TRBJ2-1; TRBD1 was called by the table and not checked on the DNA. TRBV21-1 is a documented pseudogene. The CDR3 runs 14 residues.

The J gene is TRBJ2-3, the V gene TRBV9; no clear D gene. The CDR3 extends over 14 amino acids. CDR1 SGDLS and CDR2 YYNGEE come from the germline V gene. The V and J ends lost 0 bases and 4 bases respectively, with 9 bases between them. CDR3 nucleotide sequence: TGTGCCAGCAGCGTAGAGGGCGGCCCAGATACGCAGTATTTT. Its translation is CASSVEGGPDTQYF.

This clone turned up a few times. The chain employs TRBV6-5 and TRBJ1-1; no clear D. This CDR3 contains 14 residues. V was trimmed by 3 bases and J by 5 bases, leaving 13 bases between them. CDR1 is MNHEY, CDR2 SVGAGI, per germline. This chain's CDR3 is CASSYEGRGTEAFF. The CDR3 nucleotides are TGTGCCAGCAGTTATGAAGGTCGTGGGACTGAAGCTTTCTTT.

This rearrangement joins TRBV27 to TRBJ2-1, with 10 bases lining up with TRBD2. The CDR3 is made up of 16 amino acids. After removal of 6 bases from V and 6 bases from J, the junction contained 11 bases not matched to a gene. The germline gives CDR1 MNHEY, CDR2 SMNVEV (reference sequence). In nucleotides, the CDR3 is TGTGCCAGCAGCCCCCATCGGACTAGCGGAGTCAATGAGCAGTTCTTC. Amino acid sequence: CASSPHRTSGVNEQFF.

V gene TRBV2 combines with J gene TRBJ2-1, with D unclear. Germline CDR1 SNHLY, CDR2 FYNNEI. The CDR3 has 13 amino acids. V lost 6 bases and J lost 6, with 12 bases in between. The CDR3 sequence: CASRGPGRNEQFF. The CDR3 nucleotides read TGTGCCAGCAGAGGCCCAGGTCGCAATGAGCAGTTCTTC.

The gene calls are TRBV2 and TRBJ1-6; 7 bases map to TRBD1. Germline V lookup: CDR1 SNHLY, CDR2 FYNNEI. CDR3 length equals 16 residues. The trim removed 8 bases at V and 7 bases at J, leaving 14 bases unmatched. The CDR3 DNA is TGTGCCAGCGGCCCCTTGGGACAGATTGACAATTCACCCCTCCACTTT. Translated, it gives CASGPLGQIDNSPLHF.

V is TRBV27 and J is TRBJ1-5; D ambiguous. The CDR3 runs 13 residues. The germline gives CDR1 MNHEY, CDR2 SMNVEV (reference sequence). V lost 6 bases and J lost 4, with 10 bases in between. The CDR3 protein is CASSTLLNQPQHF. The CDR3 DNA reads TGTGCCAGCAGCACCCTATTGAATCAGCCCCAGCATTTT.

This sequence joins TRBV4-3 and TRBJ2-7; the D gene could be TRBD1 or TRBD2 (6 bases each). CDR1 and CDR2 from the germline V gene are LGHNA and YSLEER. Trimming took off 1 base at V and 2 bases at J, with 15 bases between the two ends. CDR3 length equals 16 residues. DNA for the CDR3: TGCGCCAGCAGCCAAGGGCGCGGTGGGGGGCCCTACGAGCAGTACTTC. It specifies CASSQGRGGGPYEQYF.

The chain carries TRBV29-1 and TRBJ1-2; possible D gene TRBD1, 6 bases. CDR3 length equals 12 residues. V lost 4 bases to trimming and J lost 7 bases, with 13 bases between them. Germline CDR1 SQVTM, CDR2 ANQGSEA. The CDR3 spells CSVVGRGGGYTF. CDR3 nucleotides: TGCAGCGTTGTAGGCAGGGGAGGTGGCTACACCTTC.